Below are 14 T cell receptor beta chains sequenced from a single sample in a study of CD8+CD57+ T cells in acquired aplastic anemia. According to the study, genomic DNA was the template for TCR beta VDJ and CDR3 profiling. TCRdb passed the reads through MiXCR, listing each CDR3 protein once. The sample lists 55,000 to 80,000 distinct CDR3 sequences, under 65% occurring once. Sequenced input: sorted CD4+, CD8+, or CD8+CD57+ T cells (not recorded which) from PBMCs. Receptors were obtained from a human donor in good health, serving as a control.

The V call is TRBV15, the J call TRBJ1-2; D is ambiguous. CDR1 is LNHNV, CDR2 YYDKDF, per germline (reference sequence). V was pared by 0 bases and J by 2 bases, with 13 bases between. This CDR3 has 16 residues. In nucleotides, the CDR3 is TGTGCCACCAGCAGAGATTACGACCCCCTCAACTATGGCTACACCTTC. It yields the protein CATSRDYDPLNYGYTF.

This clonotype was picked up many times. A much larger clone is a single base away; this may be a read error. The chain is built from TRBV19 and TRBJ2-7, with D possibly TRBD1 on 6 matching bases. The germline gives CDR1 LNHDA, CDR2 SQIVND (reference sequence). V lost 5 bases and J 2 bases, leaving 13 bases between the germline ends. This CDR3 comprises 14 residues. This CDR3 reads CASSQGTVAYEQYF. The CDR3 DNA sequence: TGTGCCAGTAGTCAGGGGACGGTAGCCTACGAGCAGTACTTC.

The CDR3 DNA is TGTGCCAGCAGTGAAGCCGGGACAGCTAACTATGGCTACACCTTC. Translating gives CASSEAGTANYGYTF. The chain links TRBV12-3 or TRBV12-4 to TRBJ1-2; 7 positions match TRBD1. The length of the CDR3 is 15 residues. V shed 5 bases and J 0 bases; nucleotides not matched to a gene: 6.

Relative to its sample, this clonotype is medium-sized. The chain recombines TRBV10-2 with TRBJ2-3; 10 bases match TRBD2. Germline assignment: CDR1 WSHSY and CDR2 SAAADI. The CDR3 length is 17 residues. Trimming at V came to 0 bases and at J to 4 bases, leaving 7 bases not matched to a gene. The CDR3 DNA reads as TGCGCCAGCAGTGAGTCGAGAGCGGGGGGGCCCTCAGATACGCAGTATTTT. Residues: CASSESRAGGPSDTQYF.

This clonotype occurred many times. V gene TRBV30 combines with J gene TRBJ1-1; 7 bases align to TRBD1. The CDR3 has 15 amino acids. V lost 2 bases to trimming and J lost 0 bases; unmatched junction nucleotides: 6. The germline CDR1 and CDR2 sequences are GTSNPN and SVGIG (reference sequence). The DNA for the CDR3 is TGTGCCTGGAGTAAGGGACAGAACATGAACACTGAAGCTTTCTTT. Translated: CAWSKGQNMNTEAFF.

This sequence joins TRBV7-2 and TRBJ2-7; 8 positions agree with TRBD2. The V gene end was trimmed by 10 bases and the J gene end by 5 bases; junction bases not matched to a gene: 10. The CDR3 spans 13 residues. The germline V gene has CDR1 SGHTA and CDR2 FQGNSA. Written as DNA, the CDR3 is TGTGCCATCACTACCGGGACTAGACACGAGCAGTACTTC. This encodes CAITTGTRHEQYF.

This clonotype has only a few counts. V gene TRBV15 combines with J gene TRBJ2-7; 8 nucleotides align to TRBD1. This CDR3 has 16 amino acids. V dropped 0 bases and J dropped 2; count of bases not matched to a gene: 6. Germline V lookup: CDR1 LNHNV, CDR2 YYDKDF (reference sequence). The chain's CDR3 is CATSRDRTGLPYEQYF. CDR3 in DNA: TGTGCCACCAGCAGAGATCGGACAGGGCTGCCCTACGAGCAGTACTTC.

This clonotype was observed a handful of times. This chain uses TRBV30 with TRBJ2-1; TRBD2 agrees at 10 bases. Looked up from germline, CDR1 is GTSNPN and CDR2 is SVGIG (reference sequence). This CDR3 region has 14 residues. With 4 bases clipped from V and 4 bases from J, the junction kept 4 bases outside the gene matches. The CDR3 spells CAWTSGRDYNEQFF. The CDR3 nucleotides are TGTGCCTGGACGAGCGGGAGGGATTACAATGAGCAGTTCTTC.

This clonotype was seen ten or more times. V usage is TRBV7-9 and J usage is TRBJ2-1; D might be TRBD2 (5 bases). CDR1 is SEHNR, CDR2 FQNEAQ, per germline (reference sequence). The CDR3 has 15 residues. V dropped 1 base and J dropped 5 bases, with 12 bases sitting between them. CDR3 nucleotide sequence: TGTGCCAGCAGCTTAGTACACCGAGGGAACAATGAGCAGTTCTTC. It is translated as CASSLVHRGNNEQFF.

This rearrangement joins TRBV7-9 to TRBJ2-7; TRBD1 aligns across 10 bases. J was trimmed by 6 bases and V by 6 bases; bases with no gene match: 11. Germline CDR1 and CDR2: SEHNR and FQNEAQ (reference sequence). This CDR3 is built from 15 residues. The CDR3 loop is CASSHGRQGAPEQYV. For the CDR3, the DNA is TGTGCCAGCAGTCATGGTCGACAGGGGGCCCCCGAGCAGTACGTC.

The chain joins TRBV2 to TRBJ2-7; TRBD2 aligns across 10 bases. Trimming cost V 11 bases and J 4 bases; bases outside gene matches: 5. Germline CDR1 and CDR2: SNHLY and FYNNEI. The CDR3 covers 12 residues. CDR3 bases: TGTGCCGGGGGACTAGCGTCTTACGAGCAGTACTTC. This gives the protein CAGGLASYEQYF.

The genes are TRBV7-3 and TRBJ2-7; D is possibly TRBD2 (5 bases). V was shortened by 6 bases and J by 0 bases, with 15 bases between the two germline ends. There are 15 residues in the CDR3. Germline-derived CDR1 and CDR2 are SGHTA and FQGTGA. The CDR3 DNA is TGTGCCAGCAGTTTGGACCATACTAGCTCCTACGAGCAGTACTTC. It translates to CASSLDHTSSYEQYF.

This clonotype was observed at least ten times. CDR3 loop: CASSLLGRLAGPPEDEQFF. CDR3 nucleotides: TGTGCCAGCAGCTTGCTCGGACGACTAGCGGGTCCCCCTGAAGATGAGCAGTTCTTC. V gene TRBV5-4 combines with J gene TRBJ2-1; 10 bases agree with TRBD2. This CDR3 is 19 amino acids long. Germline V gene data show CDR1 as SGHNT and CDR2 as YYREEE (reference sequence). V was clipped by 1 base and J by 8 bases; unmatched bases: 18.

The chain carries TRBV25-1 and TRBJ2-5; D possibly corresponds to TRBD1 (5 bases). Trimming took 3 bases from V and 5 from J, leaving 10 bases between them. There are 13 residues in the CDR3. CDR1 is MGHDK and CDR2 is SYGVNS in the germline V gene. The CDR3 region has the DNA TGTGCCAGCAGTGATGCAGGGCGGGAGACCCAGTACTTC. As protein: CASSDAGRETQYF.